These 30 T cell receptor beta chains share one sample of origin, sequenced in a study of Graves' ophthalmopathy and Graves' hyperthyroidism (dated by TCRdb to 2016 to 2019). Sequencing took place on an Illumina HiSeq 2000. TCR beta CDR3 regions were amplified from RNA transcripts for repertoire sequencing. HTBI primers and the Qiagen OneStep RT-PCR kit were used in a first-round RT-PCR, which was followed by a second-round multiplex PCR, size selection and purification. TCRdb applied fastp at Q25 and MiXCR to the public reads, then kept only in-frame beta chains. Duplicate CDR3 protein sequences are folded into a single record with the most common DNA and genes. Present in this sample are about 600,000 distinct CDR3 sequences, 35% to 40% of which were seen just once. The top ten clones comprise less than 4.5% of the sample. Material for sequencing was peripheral blood or thyroid tissue (not recorded which). These receptors all come from an adult man with Graves' hyperthyroidism.

This clonotype was seen a handful of times. The chain has TRBV6-5 and TRBJ2-5; D gene unclear. Trimming took off 8 bases at V and 6 bases at J, with 22 bases between the two ends. The CDR3 has 15 amino acids. Per germline, CDR1 MNHEY and CDR2 SVGAGI. CDR3 amino acids: CASSPALGPLKTQYF. The CDR3, as DNA: TGTGCCAGCTCACCCGCGCTAGGACCGCTTAAGACCCAGTACTTC.

The chain recombines TRBV6-5 with TRBJ1-5; TRBD1 agrees at 8 bases. After removal of 6 bases from V and 3 bases from J, the junction contained 13 bases not matched to a gene. This CDR3 region has 17 residues. Germline loops: CDR1 MNHEY, CDR2 SVGAGI. The CDR3 loop is CASSRGQGGSYNQPQHF. The CDR3 region has the DNA TGTGCCAGCAGCCGCGGACAGGGAGGCTCTTACAATCAGCCCCAGCATTTT.

The chain uses TRBV6-1 and TRBJ1-1; 7 positions agree with TRBD1. This CDR3 region has 12 residues. Germline loops: CDR1 MNHNS, CDR2 SASEGT. Trimming cost V 6 bases and J 6 bases; bases outside gene matches: 4. The CDR3 DNA sequence: TGTGCCAGCAGACAGGGGCTTGCTGAAGCTTTCTTT. Translating gives CASRQGLAEAFF.

The chain links TRBV7-2 to TRBJ2-7; 8 bases are shared with TRBD2. The J call may be wrong; the DNA end is better matched by TRBJ2-1. The CDR3 totals 14 residues. From germline, CDR1 is SGHTA and CDR2 FQGNSA. The CDR3 DNA is TGTGCCAGCAGCAAGGCGGGGGGTCCAAATGAGCAGTTCTTC. The encoded protein is CASSKAGGPNEQFF.

This chain joins TRBV7-8 and TRBJ2-7, with a weak D call TRBD1 (6 bases). Germline V gene sequence: CDR1 SGHVS, CDR2 FQNEAQ. Trimming left V 0 bases short and J 5 bases short, with 11 bases between. This CDR3 has 14 residues. DNA of the CDR3: TGTGCCAGCAGCTTAGCGCAGGGGAGTAACGAGCAGTACTTC. Translation: CASSLAQGSNEQYF.

The chain links TRBV29-1 to TRBJ2-3; D uncertain. Trimming pared 4 bases from V and 4 bases from J, leaving 6 bases between. There are 11 residues in the CDR3. Germline CDR1 and CDR2: SQVTM and ANQGSEA. The CDR3 sequence: CSVGGADTQYF. The DNA for the CDR3 is TGCAGCGTTGGGGGTGCAGATACGCAGTATTTT.

This clonotype was seen repeatedly, ten times or more. V and J are TRBV7-2 and TRBJ2-5, with a tentative D call TRBD2 (6 bases). The ends were cut back, 5 bases at V and 5 bases at J, with 18 bases in the middle. The CDR3 loop spans 15 amino acids. Germline V gene sequence: CDR1 SGHTA, CDR2 FQGNSA. The CDR3 is CASSPPLARGETQYF. CDR3 bases: TGTGCCAGCAGCCCTCCACTAGCAAGAGGGGAGACCCAGTACTTC.

The CDR3 coding sequence is TGTGCCAGCAGCGAAACGGACAGGGGGGGTATGGAGACCCAGTACTTC. This codes for CASSETDRGGMETQYF. The chain employs TRBV2 and TRBJ2-5; 10 bases line up with TRBD1. J lost 5 bases, V lost 6 bases, and 12 bases had no gene match. This CDR3 region has 16 residues. Germline V lookup: CDR1 SNHLY, CDR2 FYNNEI.

The V and J genes are TRBV12-3 or TRBV12-4 and TRBJ2-5; D call uncertain. The CDR3 has 12 residues. The CDR3 DNA is TGTGCTAGTGGTTTGCCCCAAGAGACCCAGTACTTC. This gives the protein CASGLPQETQYF.

This CDR3 reads CASDAGAGRKNEQFF. The CDR3 coding sequence is TGTGCCAGCGACGCGGGGGCAGGGCGAAAGAATGAGCAGTTCTTC. The chain uses TRBV9 and TRBJ2-7; a weak D match, TRBD2 (7 bases). Near its end, the DNA agrees better with TRBJ2-1, so the J call may be wrong. CDR1 SGDLS and CDR2 YYNGEE come from the germline V gene. There are 15 residues in the CDR3.

This clonotype was seen many times. The rearrangement joins TRBV14 to TRBJ1-2; D ambiguous. The CDR3 totals 15 residues. Trimming left V 4 bases short and J 4 bases short, with 16 bases between. The germline CDR1 and CDR2 sequences are SGHDN and FVKESK. DNA of the CDR3: TGTGCCAGCAGCCCCCGCGGTAGTGGAATCTATGGCTACACCTTC. It is translated as CASSPRGSGIYGYTF.

The chain combines TRBV5-6 with TRBJ2-5, with D possibly being TRBD2 (6 bases). CDR3 length equals 16 residues. In germline, CDR1 is SGHDT, CDR2 YYEEEE. Trimming took off 1 base at V and 2 bases at J, with 15 bases between the two ends. The CDR3 loop reads CASSLNQGGRQETQYF. DNA for the CDR3: TGTGCCAGCAGCTTGAATCAGGGTGGGAGGCAAGAGACCCAGTACTTC.

This chain uses TRBV29-1 with TRBJ1-3, with D unclear. Trimming left V 2 bases short and J 5 bases short, with 7 bases between. This CDR3 is 12 amino acids long. Germline values: CDR1 SQVTM, CDR2 ANQGSEA. CDR3 residues: CSVESVRNTIYF. The DNA for the CDR3 is TGCAGCGTTGAAAGCGTCAGAAACACCATATATTTT.

The chain is built from TRBV5-8 and TRBJ2-5; TRBD2 matches at 9 bases. The CDR3 loop spans 19 amino acids. CDR1 is SGHTS, CDR2 YDEGEE, per germline. V lost 1 base and J lost 2; bases outside the gene matches: 15. The CDR3 DNA sequence: TGTGCCAGCAGCTTGCCCCTCAGCGGGGGGCCAGTGGAGCAAGAGACCCAGTACTTC. It codes for CASSLPLSGGPVEQETQYF. The full variable domain, in which reference TRBV5-8 and TRBJ2-5 provide the parts outside the CDR3, is EAGVTQSPTHLIKTRGQQATLRCSPISGHTSVYWYQQALGLGLQFLLWYDEGEERNRGNFPPRFSGRQFPNYSSELNVNALELEDSALYLCASSLPLSGGPVEQETQYFGPGTRLLVL.

This chain uses TRBV14 with TRBJ2-1; tentative D call: TRBD2 (6 bases). CDR1 SGHDN and CDR2 FVKESK come from the germline V gene. The CDR3 length is 14 residues. V was pared by 0 bases and J by 4 bases, with 7 bases between. The CDR3 protein is CASSQDAGYNEQFF. The CDR3, as DNA: TGTGCCAGCAGCCAAGATGCGGGGTACAATGAGCAGTTCTTC.

V is TRBV2 and J is TRBJ1-1; the match to TRBD1 covers 8 bases. CDR1 is SNHLY, CDR2 FYNNEI, per germline. The ends lost 5 bases at V and 5 bases at J; junction bases unmatched: 7. The CDR3 has 14 amino acids. The CDR3: CASSPWTGFTEAFF. Here the CDR3 DNA reads TGTGCCAGCAGTCCATGGACAGGGTTTACTGAAGCTTTCTTT. The full variable domain, with the rest looked up from reference TRBV2 and TRBJ1-1, is EPEVTQTPSHQVTQMGQEVILRCVPISNHLYFYWYRQILGQKVEFLVSFYNNEISEKSEIFDDQFSVERPDGSNFTLKIRSTKLEDSAMYFCASSPWTGFTEAFFGQGTRLTVV.

This clonotype appeared many times. This chain connects TRBV14 to TRBJ2-5; 7 bases line up with TRBD1. In germline, CDR1 is SGHDN, CDR2 FVKESK. CDR3 size: 15 residues. V was pared by 3 bases and J by 5 bases, with 9 bases of the junction left unmatched. In nucleotides, the CDR3 is TGTGCCAGCAGCCACCTTCCGGGACAGACCGAGACCCAGTACTTC. It is translated as CASSHLPGQTETQYF.

This clonotype was detected ten times or more. The chain joins TRBV19 to TRBJ2-5, with TRBD1 matching 7 bases. This CDR3 has 14 amino acids. The J segment lost 3 bases and the V segment lost 6 bases, leaving 7 bases of the junction unmatched. The germline CDR1 and CDR2 sequences are LNHDA and SQIVND (reference sequence). CDR3 in DNA: TGTGCCAGTAGCCCTTGGGGGACAGAAGAGACCCAGTACTTC. Translating it yields CASSPWGTEETQYF.

V and J are TRBV10-3 and TRBJ2-2; TRBD1 aligns across 12 bases. The CDR3 totals 13 residues. The V gene end was trimmed by 11 bases and the J gene end by 7 bases; junction bases not matched to a gene: 5. CDR1 is ENHRY, CDR2 SYGVKD, per germline. The CDR3 spells CAPGQGAGGELFF. CDR3 nucleotides: TGTGCCCCGGGACAGGGGGCCGGCGGGGAGCTGTTTTTT.

The chain links TRBV19 to TRBJ2-2; D ambiguous. Trimming shortened V by 2 bases and J by 7 bases, and 8 bases separated the two germline ends. CDR1 is LNHDA, CDR2 SQIVND, per germline (reference sequence). The CDR3 is 13 residues long. CDR3 in amino acids: CASSIQTVGELFF. In nucleotides, the CDR3 is TGTGCCAGTAGTATACAGACGGTCGGGGAGCTGTTTTTT.

This clonotype showed up many times. The chain carries TRBV5-1 and TRBJ2-7; D is possibly TRBD1 (6 bases). Trimming cost V 7 bases and J 0 bases, with 17 bases left between them. CDR1 is SGHRS and CDR2 is YFSETQ in the germline V gene. This CDR3 is built from 15 residues. The CDR3 protein is CASRPHRVGSYEQYF. The CDR3 DNA reads as TGCGCCAGCCGCCCCCACAGGGTGGGCTCCTACGAGCAGTACTTC. The complete variable domain, with remaining parts taken from reference TRBV5-1 and TRBJ2-7, reads KAGVTQTPRYLIKTRGQQVTLSCSPISGHRSVSWYQQTPGQGLQFLFEYFSETQRNKGNFPGRFSGRQFSNSRSEMNVSTLELGDSALYLCASRPHRVGSYEQYFGPGTRLTVT.

V usage is TRBV7-9 and J usage is TRBJ2-7, with TRBD2 identical over 8 bases. The CDR3 is 16 residues long. J lost 5 bases, V lost 6 bases, and 15 bases had no gene match. Germline V gives CDR1 SEHNR, CDR2 FQNEAQ (reference sequence). This CDR3 reads CASSNGAGGGLDEQYF. The CDR3 nucleotides read TGTGCCAGCAGTAACGGTGCCGGGGGGGGGCTTGACGAGCAGTACTTC.

V and J are TRBV7-2 and TRBJ2-7; the D gene is possibly TRBD2 (5 bases). The germline CDR1 and CDR2 sequences are SGHTA and FQGNSA. This CDR3 spans 15 amino acids. V lost 5 bases and J lost 0, with 14 bases in between. The chain's CDR3 is CASSPGGPLSYEQYF. The CDR3 coding sequence is TGTGCCAGCAGCCCTGGCGGGCCTCTCTCCTACGAGCAGTACTTC.

The chain has TRBV24-1 and TRBJ2-3; 11 positions match TRBD1. The germline V gene encodes CDR1 KGHDR and CDR2 SFDVKD. CDR3 length equals 19 residues. Trimming took 0 bases from V and 2 from J; bases not matched to a gene: 9. The DNA of the CDR3 is TGTGCCACCAGTGATTTGCCCGGGACAGGGGGTCGAACCACAGATACGCAGTATTTT. Translated, it gives CATSDLPGTGGRTTDTQYF.

This clonotype was detected many times. The chain combines TRBV9 with TRBJ2-7; D gene uncertain. CDR1 SGDLS and CDR2 YYNGEE come from the germline V gene. The CDR3 is made up of 13 amino acids. V was shortened by 3 bases and J by 1 base, with 8 bases between the two germline ends. The CDR3 sequence: CASSARSSYEQYF. The CDR3 DNA reads as TGTGCCAGCAGCGCCCGATCATCCTACGAGCAGTACTTC.

There are many counts of this clonotype. This chain uses TRBV19 with TRBJ1-1, with D possibly matching TRBD1 (5 bases). This CDR3 region has 15 residues. Germline CDR1 reads LNHDA; CDR2 reads SQIVND (reference sequence). The germline V and J ends were trimmed by 1 base and 1 base, with 10 bases remaining between them. CDR3 loop: CASSIAGLKNTEAFF. CDR3 sequence (DNA): TGTGCCAGTAGTATAGCGGGACTCAAGAACACTGAAGCTTTCTTT.

The gene calls are TRBV18 and TRBJ1-3, with D possibly matching TRBD1 (5 bases). CDR3 length: 14 amino acids. Per germline, CDR1 KGHSH and CDR2 LQKENI. V was cut by 7 bases and J by 0 bases, with 10 bases left in between. The CDR3 sequence is CASCTGNSGNTIYF. As DNA, the CDR3 is TGTGCCAGCTGCACAGGAAACTCTGGAAACACCATATATTTT.

The chain has TRBV2 and TRBJ1-5, with D perhaps matching TRBD1 (6 bases). In germline, CDR1 is SNHLY, CDR2 FYNNEI. The V gene lost 10 bases and the J gene lost 2 bases, with 15 bases spanning the gap. The CDR3 is 14 residues long. The CDR3 coding sequence is TGTGCCACCGGGGGGGCGGTAGGCAATCAGCCCCAGCATTTT. This codes for CATGGAVGNQPQHF. Based on the CDR3 plus reference TRBV2 and TRBJ1-5, the full variable domain is EPEVTQTPSHQVTQMGQEVILRCVPISNHLYFYWYRQILGQKVEFLVSFYNNEISEKSEIFDDQFSVERPDGSNFTLKIRSTKLEDSAMYFCATGGAVGNQPQHFGDGTRLSIL.

This clonotype has only a few counts. This sequence joins TRBV15 and TRBJ2-3; tentative D call: TRBD2 (6 bases). The V gene lost 0 bases and the J gene lost 4 bases, with 14 bases spanning the gap. CDR3 length: 16 residues. CDR1 and CDR2 from the germline V gene are LNHNV and YYDKDF (reference sequence). This chain's CDR3 is CATSRDPAAGSDTQYF. CDR3 DNA sequence: TGTGCCACCAGCAGAGATCCAGCGGCGGGATCAGATACGCAGTATTTT.

The rearrangement joins TRBV3-1 to TRBJ1-2; D is uncertain. Germline V CDR1 and CDR2: LGHDT, YNNKEL (reference sequence). V shed 1 base and J shed 6 bases, with 15 bases lying between them. The CDR3 runs 15 residues. In DNA, the CDR3 is TGTGCCAGCAGCCAAGGTTACGGGTATGCAGATGGCTACACCTTC. This encodes CASSQGYGYADGYTF.